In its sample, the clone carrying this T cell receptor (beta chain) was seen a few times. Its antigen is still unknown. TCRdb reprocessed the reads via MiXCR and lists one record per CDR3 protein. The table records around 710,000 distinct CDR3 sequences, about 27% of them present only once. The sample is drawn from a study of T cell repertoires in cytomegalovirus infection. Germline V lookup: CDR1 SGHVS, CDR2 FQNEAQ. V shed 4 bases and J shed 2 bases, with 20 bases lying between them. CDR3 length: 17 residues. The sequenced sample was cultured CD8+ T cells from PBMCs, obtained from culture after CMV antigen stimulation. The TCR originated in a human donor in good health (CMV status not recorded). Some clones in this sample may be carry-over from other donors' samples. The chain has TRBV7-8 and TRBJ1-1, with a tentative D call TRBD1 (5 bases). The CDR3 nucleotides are TGTGCCAGCAGCTCGTCGCCGACAGTCTCTCTAAACACTGAAGCTTTCTTT. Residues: CASSSSPTVSLNTEAFF. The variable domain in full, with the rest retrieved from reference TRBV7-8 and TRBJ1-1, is GAGVSQSPRYKVAKRGQDVALRCDPISGHVSLFWYQQALGQGPEFLTYFQNEAQLDKSGLPSDRFFAERPEGSVSTLKIQRTQQEDSAVYLCASSSSPTVSLNTEAFFGQGTRLTVV.